The source of this T cell receptor (beta chain) is a study of response to subunit inactivated influenza vaccine. Study-wide results and caveats: A suggestion made by the authors is that each seasonal influenza vaccination recruits few new T cells.

This clonotype was counted between two and nine times. Its matching antigen is unknown. TCRdb analysed the RT-PCR reads with MiXCR anew, one entry per CDR3 protein. The sample contains 490,000 or so distinct CDR3 sequences, 6% to 9% of which appear only once. Source: PBMCs from blood, taken less than 30 months after vaccination. The TCR comes from a man between 50 and 75 years old who received an inactivated influenza vaccine.

CDR3 nucleotides: TGCGCCAGCAGCCAAGATCCGGGGGAGGGCACTGAAGCTTTCTTT. This translates into CASSQDPGEGTEAFF. The chain combines TRBV4-3 with TRBJ1-1; D might be TRBD1 (5 bases). This CDR3 spans 15 amino acids. Trimming cost V 0 bases and J 4 bases, with 12 bases left between them. Germline CDR1 and CDR2: LGHNA and YSLEER.